What follows are 10 T cell receptor beta chains derived from one specimen sequenced in a study of blood T cell repertoires in COVID-19 (dated by TCRdb to 2018 to 2021). The library was obtained by the immunoSEQ multiplex PCR assay. TCRdb retrieved this table from immuneACCESS and kept in-frame rearrangements only. Not all clones are present; in checked studies, unresolved V genes account for under half, and no reason is known for the remainder. For this sample there are approximately 270,000 clones; about four fifths appear just once. More than 15% of the sample goes to the ten largest clones. Material: peripheral blood. Receptors originate from a person aged 70 to 79 with COVID-19, enrolled during active disease.

The chain recombines TRBV12-5 with TRBJ1-2, with 8 bases that match TRBD1. The CDR3 is 13 residues long. V shed 6 bases and J 8 bases; nucleotides not matched to a gene: 8. Germline lookup yields CDR1 LGHNT and CDR2 FRNRAP. CDR3 nucleotide sequence: TGTGCTAGTGGCCTGACAGGGGCCCTAGGCTACACCTTC. It yields the protein CASGLTGALGYTF.

V gene TRBV5-6 combines with J gene TRBJ2-1; unclear D gene. Trimming took 0 bases from V and 0 from J, leaving 4 bases between them. The germline gives CDR1 SGHDT, CDR2 YYEEEE. This CDR3 has 14 residues. CDR3 residues: CASSLGSSYNEQFF. DNA for the CDR3: TGTGCCAGCAGCTTGGGGAGCTCCTACAATGAGCAGTTCTTC.

This clone was counted between two and nine times. CDR3 sequence: CASSLQGLYGYTF. The CDR3 nucleotides are TGTGCCAGCAGTTTACAGGGACTATATGGCTACACCTTC. The chain combines TRBV11-1 with TRBJ1-2; TRBD1 is a possible D gene (6 bases). V lost 6 bases to trimming and J lost 5 bases, with 13 bases between them. This CDR3 comprises 13 residues. The germline CDR1 and CDR2 sequences are SGHAT and FQDESV (reference sequence).

The chain has TRBV2 and TRBJ2-1, with TRBD2 matching over 8 bases. J was trimmed by 6 bases and V by 5 bases; bases with no gene match: 12. Looked up from germline, CDR1 is SNHLY and CDR2 is FYNNEI. CDR3 size: 16 residues. The CDR3 reads CASSKEGSGRANEQFF. The CDR3 DNA follows: TGTGCCAGCAGTAAGGAGGGGAGCGGGAGAGCCAATGAGCAGTTCTTC.

The rearrangement uses TRBV28 and TRBJ2-5; 8 nucleotides align to TRBD2. V trimming: 5 bases; J trimming: 5 bases; junction bases outside the gene matches: 19. This CDR3 is 18 amino acids long. Germline CDR1 reads MDHEN; CDR2 reads SYDVKM. DNA for the CDR3: TGTGCCAGCAGTGATAAACCTAGCGGGTCGAGGGAGATGGAGACCCAGTACTTC. Amino acid sequence: CASSDKPSGSREMETQYF.

The chain links TRBV6-6 to TRBJ1-2; 10 bases map to TRBD1. The CDR3 length is 16 residues. V lost 0 bases and J lost 6; bases outside the gene matches: 7. Germline V lookup: CDR1 MNHNY, CDR2 SVGAGI (reference sequence). The CDR3 sequence: CASSYSLSGTGDGYTF. In DNA, the CDR3 is TGTGCCAGCAGTTACTCGTTATCGGGGACAGGGGATGGCTACACCTTC.

J is TRBJ2-2 and V is TRBV4-1, with 8 bases matching TRBD1. Germline CDR1 reads MGHRA; CDR2 reads YSYEKL. Unmatched junction bases numbered 4, after V lost 0 bases and J lost 4 bases. The CDR3 covers 16 residues. The CDR3 sequence: CASSQEVTGATGELFF. CDR3 coding DNA: TGCGCCAGCAGCCAAGAGGTGACAGGGGCCACCGGGGAGCTGTTTTTT.

The chain combines TRBV6-5 with TRBJ1-2; a weak D match, TRBD1 (6 bases). This CDR3 spans 15 amino acids. Germline CDR1 MNHEY, CDR2 SVGAGI. V was cut by 2 bases and J by 5 bases, with 15 bases left in between. In DNA, the CDR3 is TGTGCCAGCAGTTACGAAGGCAGGGGCCGATATGGCTACACCTTC. It encodes CASSYEGRGRYGYTF.

The chain is built from TRBV28 and TRBJ1-2, with D unclear. CDR1 is MDHEN, CDR2 SYDVKM, per germline. V gave up 7 bases and J gave up 5 bases, with 14 bases separating them. The CDR3 loop spans 13 amino acids. The CDR3 nucleotides read TGTGCCAGCACTGACCCGCGACTATATGGCTACACCTTC. This sequence encodes CASTDPRLYGYTF.

The sample holds a few counts of this clone. The rearrangement joins TRBV4-1 to TRBJ2-7; D call uncertain. The CDR3 extends over 16 amino acids. V lost 0 bases and J 2 bases, leaving 14 bases between the germline ends. Germline V gene data show CDR1 as MGHRA and CDR2 as YSYEKL. CDR3 coding DNA: TGCGCCAGCAGCCAAGATAATTTTGAGACTGCCTACGAGCAGTACTTC. As protein: CASSQDNFETAYEQYF.